This T cell receptor (beta chain) was sequenced during a study of response to subunit inactivated influenza vaccine. Per germline, CDR1 SEHNR and CDR2 FQNEAQ (reference sequence). Trimming left V 3 bases short and J 2 bases short, with 13 bases between. This CDR3 comprises 15 residues. TCRdb re-called the RT-PCR reads through MiXCR, storing one row per CDR3 protein. The sample contains some 500,000 distinct CDR3 sequences, approximately 17% of which appear only once. Overall study findings and caveats: After each seasonal influenza vaccination, few new T cells are recruited, the authors suggested.

This clonotype was observed a few times. Its antigen remains unidentified. The input for sequencing was CD4+ T cells sorted from PBMCs, taken approximately 25 months after vaccination. The receptor's source is a man aged 50 to 69 who received an inactivated influenza vaccine. The chain combines TRBV7-9 with TRBJ2-5; D is unclear. In DNA form, the CDR3 reads TGTGCCAGCAGCTTCGGTTCCGGTCAGCAAGAGACCCAGTACTTC. Amino acid sequence: CASSFGSGQQETQYF.